The clone carrying this T cell receptor (delta chain) showed up just a few times. One base separates it from a far larger clone, so it is likely a read error. The identical CDR3 is also encoded by other nucleotide sequences in the sample. Flow sorting of PBMC yielded separate Vgamma9/Vdelta2+ and Vdelta2-negative gammadelta T cell populations for bulk repertoire analysis. TCRdb applied CATT to the multiplex PCR reads for clone calling. Among tens of thousands of delta-chain clones, over 0.75% were seen once, and the ten largest hold just under 10%. Germline assignment: CDR1 GEAIGNYY and CDR2 EKD. This CDR3 has 16 amino acids. These data are taken from a study of γδ T cells in repeated Plasmodium falciparum infection.

The sample comprised gamma-delta T cells from blood. The receptor was derived from a pool of human donors (malaria-infected and uninfected, not separated). The J gene has no call, while the V gene is TRDV2; no DNA check was done on the table's D call, TRDD3. The CDR3: CACDTVGLPYTDKLIF. DNA for the CDR3: TGTGCCTGTGACACCGTGGGGCTCCCTTACACCGATAAACTCATCTTC.